The present TCR beta chain was sequenced within a study of CD8 T cells in ankylosing spondylitis. TCRdb ran MiXCR on the 5' RACE reads and lists one entry per CDR3 protein. The sample includes 100,000 to 150,000 distinct CDR3 sequences, approximately 6.8% of them seen just once. CDR1 DFQATT and CDR2 SNEGSKA come from the germline V gene (reference sequence). V lost 6 bases to trimming and J lost 7 bases, with 19 bases between them. The CDR3 sequence is 13 residues long. This clonotype showed up many times. The chain uses TRBV20-1 and TRBJ2-7; the D is unclear. This clonotype originated in a male donor with ankylosing spondylitis or in good health (not recorded which). Sequenced: blood, either unsorted or a sorted T cell fraction (not recorded which). DNA for the CDR3: TGCAGTGCACCTAGTCCCCCCTACGGGGAGCAGTACTTC. Its translation is CSAPSPPYGEQYF.